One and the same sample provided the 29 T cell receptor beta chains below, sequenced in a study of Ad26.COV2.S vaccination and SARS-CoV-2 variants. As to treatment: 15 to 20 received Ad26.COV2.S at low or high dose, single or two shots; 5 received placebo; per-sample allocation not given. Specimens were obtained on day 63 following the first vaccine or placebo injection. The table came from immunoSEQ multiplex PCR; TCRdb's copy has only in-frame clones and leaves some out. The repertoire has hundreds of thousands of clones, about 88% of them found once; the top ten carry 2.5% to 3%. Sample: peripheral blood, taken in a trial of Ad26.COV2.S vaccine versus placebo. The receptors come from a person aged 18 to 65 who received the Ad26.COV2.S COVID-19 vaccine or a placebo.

The CDR3 protein is CASSPHTGSQETQYF. The CDR3 bases are TGTGCCAGCAGTCCTCACACGGGGAGCCAAGAGACCCAGTACTTC. The chain has TRBV2 and TRBJ2-5, with D perhaps matching TRBD2 (5 bases). This CDR3 region has 15 residues. Trimming cost V 5 bases and J 1 base, with 14 bases left between them. Germline V gene sequence: CDR1 SNHLY, CDR2 FYNNEI.

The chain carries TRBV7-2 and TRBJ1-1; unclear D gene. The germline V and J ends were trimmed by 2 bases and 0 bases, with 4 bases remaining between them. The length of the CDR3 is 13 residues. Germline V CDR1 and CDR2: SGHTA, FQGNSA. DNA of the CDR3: TGTGCCAGCAGCTTATATATGAACACTGAAGCTTTCTTT. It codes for CASSLYMNTEAFF.

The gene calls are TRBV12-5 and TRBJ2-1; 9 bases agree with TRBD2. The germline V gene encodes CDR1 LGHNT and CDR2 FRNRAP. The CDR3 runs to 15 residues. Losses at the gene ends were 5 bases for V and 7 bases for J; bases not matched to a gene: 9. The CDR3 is CASGLGTSLVNEQFF. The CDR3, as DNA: TGTGCTAGTGGTCTCGGGACTAGCCTAGTAAATGAGCAGTTCTTC.

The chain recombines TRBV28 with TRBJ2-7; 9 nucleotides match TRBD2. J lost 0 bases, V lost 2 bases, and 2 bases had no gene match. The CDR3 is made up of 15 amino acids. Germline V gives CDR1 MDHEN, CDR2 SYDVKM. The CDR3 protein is CASSLGGGASYEQYF. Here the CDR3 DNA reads TGTGCCAGCAGTTTAGGCGGGGGGGCCTCCTACGAGCAGTACTTC.

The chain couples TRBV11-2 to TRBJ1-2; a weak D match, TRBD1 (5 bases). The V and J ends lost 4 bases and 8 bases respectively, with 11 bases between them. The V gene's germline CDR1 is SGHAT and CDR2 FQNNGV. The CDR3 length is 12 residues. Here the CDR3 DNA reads TGTGCCAGCAGCTCCGGGAGGGGCGGCTACACCTTC. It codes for CASSSGRGGYTF. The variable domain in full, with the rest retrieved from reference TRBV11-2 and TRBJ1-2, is EAGVAQSPRYKIIEKRQSVAFWCNPISGHATLYWYQQILGQGPKLLIQFQNNGVVDDSQLPKDRFSAERLKGVDSTLKIQPAKLEDSAVYLCASSSGRGGYTFGSGTRLTVV.

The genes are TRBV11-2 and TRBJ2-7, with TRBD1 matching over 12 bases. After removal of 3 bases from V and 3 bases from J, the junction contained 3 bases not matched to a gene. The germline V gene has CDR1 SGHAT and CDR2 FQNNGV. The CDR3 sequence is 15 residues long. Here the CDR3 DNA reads TGTGCCAGCAGCTTGGGACAGGGGGCGATCTACGAGCAGTACGTC. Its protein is CASSLGQGAIYEQYV.

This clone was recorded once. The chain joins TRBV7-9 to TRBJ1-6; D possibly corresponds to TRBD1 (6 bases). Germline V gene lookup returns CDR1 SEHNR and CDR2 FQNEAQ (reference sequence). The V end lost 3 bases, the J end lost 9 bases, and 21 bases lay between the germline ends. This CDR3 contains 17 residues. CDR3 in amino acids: CASSFLGATLWGSPLHF. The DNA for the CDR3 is TGTGCCAGCAGCTTCTTGGGGGCCACATTATGGGGTTCACCCCTCCACTTT.

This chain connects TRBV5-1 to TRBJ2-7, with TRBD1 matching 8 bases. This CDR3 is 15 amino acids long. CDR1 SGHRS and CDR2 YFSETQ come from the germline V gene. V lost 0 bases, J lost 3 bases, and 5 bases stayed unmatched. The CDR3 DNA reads TGCGCCAGCAGCTTGGCCGGGACAGGATTCTACGAGCAGTACTTC. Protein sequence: CASSLAGTGFYEQYF.

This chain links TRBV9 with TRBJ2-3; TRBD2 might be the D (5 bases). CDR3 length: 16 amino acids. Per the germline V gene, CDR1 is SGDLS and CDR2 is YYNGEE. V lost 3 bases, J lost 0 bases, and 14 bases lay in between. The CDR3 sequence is CASSELGGLSTDTQYF. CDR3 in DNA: TGTGCCAGCAGCGAGTTGGGCGGGCTAAGCACAGATACGCAGTATTTT.

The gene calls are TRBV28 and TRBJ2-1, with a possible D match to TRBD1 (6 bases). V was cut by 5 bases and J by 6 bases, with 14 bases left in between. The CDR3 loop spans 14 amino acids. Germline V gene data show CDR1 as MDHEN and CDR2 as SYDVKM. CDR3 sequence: CASSTLSRGNEQFF. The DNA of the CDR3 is TGTGCCAGCAGTACGCTCTCCAGGGGCAATGAGCAGTTCTTC.

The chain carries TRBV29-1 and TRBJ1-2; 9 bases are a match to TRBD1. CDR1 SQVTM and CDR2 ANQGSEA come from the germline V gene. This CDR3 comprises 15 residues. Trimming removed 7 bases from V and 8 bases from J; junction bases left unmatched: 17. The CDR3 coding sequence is TGCAGCGCCGCGAAGGGACAGGGAGGAGGGTGGGGCTACACCTTC. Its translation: CSAAKGQGGGWGYTF.

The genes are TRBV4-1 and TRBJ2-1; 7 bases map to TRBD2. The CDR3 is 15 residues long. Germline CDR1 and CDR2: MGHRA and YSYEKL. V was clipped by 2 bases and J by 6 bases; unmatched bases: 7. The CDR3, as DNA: TGCGCCAGCAGCCAACGCTACCTAGCGGTCAATGAGCAGTTCTTC. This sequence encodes CASSQRYLAVNEQFF.

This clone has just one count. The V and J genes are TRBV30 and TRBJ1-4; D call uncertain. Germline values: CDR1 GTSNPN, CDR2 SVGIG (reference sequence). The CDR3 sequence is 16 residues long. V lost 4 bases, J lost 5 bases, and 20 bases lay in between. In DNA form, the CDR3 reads TGTGCCTGGACCTCGACCGTCTCGGGTGGGAATGAAAAACTGTTTTTT. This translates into CAWTSTVSGGNEKLFF.

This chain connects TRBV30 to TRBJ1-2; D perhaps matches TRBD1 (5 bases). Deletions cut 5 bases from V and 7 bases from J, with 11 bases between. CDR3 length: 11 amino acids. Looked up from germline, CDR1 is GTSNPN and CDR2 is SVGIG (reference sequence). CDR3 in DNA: TGTGCCTGGGGGACCGTGAGTGGCTACACCTTC. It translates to CAWGTVSGYTF.

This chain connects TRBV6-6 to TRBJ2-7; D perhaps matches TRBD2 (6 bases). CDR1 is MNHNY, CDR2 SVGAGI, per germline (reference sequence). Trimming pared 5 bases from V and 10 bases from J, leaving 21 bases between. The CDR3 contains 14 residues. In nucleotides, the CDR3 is TGTGCCAGCAGTGGGGGACTCCTGCACCCAGGACAGTACGTC. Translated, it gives CASSGGLLHPGQYV.

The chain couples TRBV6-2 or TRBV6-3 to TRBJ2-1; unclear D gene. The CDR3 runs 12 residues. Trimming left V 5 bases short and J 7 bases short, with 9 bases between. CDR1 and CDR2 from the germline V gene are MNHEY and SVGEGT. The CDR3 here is CASSTDRNEQFF. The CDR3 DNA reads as TGTGCCAGCAGTACAGATAGGAATGAGCAGTTCTTC.

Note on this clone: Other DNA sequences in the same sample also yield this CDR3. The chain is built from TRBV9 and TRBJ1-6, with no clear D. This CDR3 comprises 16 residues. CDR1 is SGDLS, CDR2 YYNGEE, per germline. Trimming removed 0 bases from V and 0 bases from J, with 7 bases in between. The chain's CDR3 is CASSVGGSSYNSPLHF. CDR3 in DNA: TGTGCCAGCAGCGTAGGAGGGAGCTCCTATAATTCACCCCTCCACTTT.

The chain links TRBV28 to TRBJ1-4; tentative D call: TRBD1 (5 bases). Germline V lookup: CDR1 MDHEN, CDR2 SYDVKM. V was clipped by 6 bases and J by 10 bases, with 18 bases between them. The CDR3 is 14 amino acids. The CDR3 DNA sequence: TGTGCCAGCAGATACTATTTGGGGGTAGGAAAACTGTTTTTT. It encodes CASRYYLGVGKLFF.

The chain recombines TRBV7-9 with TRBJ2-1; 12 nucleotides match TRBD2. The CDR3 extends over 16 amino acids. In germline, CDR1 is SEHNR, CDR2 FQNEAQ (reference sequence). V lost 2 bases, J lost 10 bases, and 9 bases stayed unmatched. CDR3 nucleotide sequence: TGTGCCAGCAGCTTATACGCTAGCGGGAGGGCCGGGGAGCAGTTCTTC. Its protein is CASSLYASGRAGEQFF.

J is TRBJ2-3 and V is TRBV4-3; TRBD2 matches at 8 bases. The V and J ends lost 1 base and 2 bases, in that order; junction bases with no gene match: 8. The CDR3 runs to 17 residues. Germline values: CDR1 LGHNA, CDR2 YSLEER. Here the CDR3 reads CASSQGAGAGDTDTQYF. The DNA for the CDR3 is TGCGCCAGCAGCCAAGGAGCCGGAGCGGGGGACACAGATACGCAGTATTTT.

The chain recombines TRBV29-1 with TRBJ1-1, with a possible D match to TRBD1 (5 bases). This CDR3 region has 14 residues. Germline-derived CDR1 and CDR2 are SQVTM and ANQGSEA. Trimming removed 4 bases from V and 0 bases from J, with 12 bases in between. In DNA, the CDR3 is TGCAGCGTTGGGGGGTCAGCCATGAACACTGAAGCTTTCTTT. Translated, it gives CSVGGSAMNTEAFF. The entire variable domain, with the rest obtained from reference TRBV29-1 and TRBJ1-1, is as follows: SAVISQKPSRDICQRGTSLTIQCQVDSQVTMMFWYRQQPGQSLTLIATANQGSEATYESGFVIDKFPISRPNLTFSTLTVSNMSPEDSSIYLCSVGGSAMNTEAFFGQGTRLTVV.

The CDR3 region is CASSLLPEGSEQYF. The CDR3 DNA sequence: TGTGCCAGCAGCTTATTACCGGAGGGCTCCGAGCAGTACTTC. The chain links TRBV7-3 to TRBJ2-7, with D possibly being TRBD2 (6 bases). Germline V lookup: CDR1 SGHTA, CDR2 FQGTGA. The V end was cut by 2 bases, the J end by 6 bases, with 14 bases between. This CDR3 contains 14 residues.

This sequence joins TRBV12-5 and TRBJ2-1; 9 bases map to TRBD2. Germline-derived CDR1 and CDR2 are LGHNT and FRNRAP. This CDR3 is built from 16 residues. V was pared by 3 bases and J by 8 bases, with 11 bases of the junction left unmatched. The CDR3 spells CASGFWAAGGMDEQFF. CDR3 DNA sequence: TGTGCTAGTGGTTTTTGGGCGGCGGGGGGGATGGATGAGCAGTTCTTC.

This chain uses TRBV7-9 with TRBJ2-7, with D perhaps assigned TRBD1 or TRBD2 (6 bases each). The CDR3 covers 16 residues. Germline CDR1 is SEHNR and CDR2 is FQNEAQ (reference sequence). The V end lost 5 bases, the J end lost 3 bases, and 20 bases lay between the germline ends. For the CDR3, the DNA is TGTGCCAGCAGCCCCCTTTCGGGGGCGGTGAGCTACGAGCAGTACTTC. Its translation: CASSPLSGAVSYEQYF.

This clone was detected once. CDR3 DNA sequence: TGTGCCAGCAGTTCCGGGGGCGAGCAGTACGTC. The encoded protein is CASSSGGEQYV. The chain combines TRBV12-3 or TRBV12-4 with TRBJ2-7, with D maybe TRBD2 (6 bases). Trimming removed 4 bases from V and 6 bases from J, with 7 bases in between. The length of the CDR3 is 11 residues.

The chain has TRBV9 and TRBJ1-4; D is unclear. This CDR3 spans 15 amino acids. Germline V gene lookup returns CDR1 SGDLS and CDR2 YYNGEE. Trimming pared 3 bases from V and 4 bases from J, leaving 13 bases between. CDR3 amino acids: CASSATHGFNEKLFF. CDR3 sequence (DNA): TGTGCCAGCAGCGCGACGCACGGATTTAATGAAAAACTGTTTTTT.

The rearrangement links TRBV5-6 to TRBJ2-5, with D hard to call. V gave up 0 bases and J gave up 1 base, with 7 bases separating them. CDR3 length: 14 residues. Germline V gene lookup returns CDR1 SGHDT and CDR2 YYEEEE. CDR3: CASSLELAQETQYF. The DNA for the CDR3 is TGTGCCAGCAGCTTGGAGCTGGCCCAAGAGACCCAGTACTTC.

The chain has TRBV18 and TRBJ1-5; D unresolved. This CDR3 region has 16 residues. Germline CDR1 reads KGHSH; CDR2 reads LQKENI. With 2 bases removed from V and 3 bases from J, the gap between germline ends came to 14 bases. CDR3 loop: CASSPIGQRVNQPQHF. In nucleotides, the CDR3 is TGTGCCAGCTCACCAATAGGGCAGCGAGTCAATCAGCCCCAGCATTTT.

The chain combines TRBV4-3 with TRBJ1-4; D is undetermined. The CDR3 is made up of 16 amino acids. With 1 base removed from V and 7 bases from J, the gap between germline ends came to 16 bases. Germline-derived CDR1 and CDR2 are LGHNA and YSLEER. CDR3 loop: CASSQGEHLGFEKLFF. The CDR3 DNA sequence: TGCGCCAGCAGCCAAGGGGAGCATCTGGGGTTTGAAAAACTGTTTTTT.